Shown below are 7 T cell receptor beta chains from a single sample sequenced in a study of CD8+ T cells in alopecia areata. Stated treatment: oral pan-JAK inhibitor, 5-10 mg twice daily. cDNA prepared by RNA extraction and subsequent reverse transcription served as the template for sequencing. Sequencing used immunoSEQ multiplex PCR; TCRdb keeps in-frame clones, though not all of them. The sample has about 300,000 clones, about three fifths seen once. The sample was CD4+ T cells sorted from blood, taken at week 24, from a patient treated with tofacitinib. Receptor source: a human donor with alopecia areata.

The J gene is TRBJ1-2, the V gene TRBV2; D may be TRBD1 (6 bases). V was pared by 11 bases and J by 1 base, with 14 bases between. CDR3 size: 13 residues. Germline CDR1 SNHLY, CDR2 FYNNEI. The CDR3 reads CARRAGVNYGYTF. The CDR3 region has the DNA TGTGCCCGCCGGGCAGGGGTTAACTATGGCTACACCTTC.

The gene calls are TRBV10-2 and TRBJ2-1, with 10 positions matching TRBD2. CDR1 and CDR2 (germline): WSHSY, SAAADI. The CDR3 sequence is 13 residues long. The junction had 1 base not matched to a gene; V was cut back by 6 bases and J by 5 bases. CDR3 in DNA: TGCGCCAGCAGACTAGCGGGGAACAATGAGCAGTTCTTC. Translated: CASRLAGNNEQFF.

This clone was found a few times. CDR3 sequence reads: CAWNPLGGPNEKLFF. The DNA of the CDR3 is TGTGCCTGGAACCCCCTTGGGGGGCCTAATGAAAAACTGTTTTTT. The chain has TRBV30 and TRBJ1-4; a weak D match, TRBD1 (6 bases). From germline, CDR1 is GTSNPN and CDR2 SVGIG (reference sequence). The CDR3 has 15 amino acids. With 4 bases removed from V and 3 bases from J, the gap between germline ends came to 15 bases.

This chain uses TRBV5-4 with TRBJ2-7; 7 bases fit TRBD1. Trimming removed 0 bases from V and 3 bases from J; junction bases left unmatched: 9. The CDR3 is 16 amino acids. Germline CDR1 SGHNT, CDR2 YYREEE (reference sequence). In DNA form, the CDR3 reads TGTGCCAGCAGCTTGGGCCTGGACAGGACGGACTACGAGCAGTACTTC. Encoded protein: CASSLGLDRTDYEQYF.

The chain links TRBV30 to TRBJ2-3; a weak D match, TRBD2 (5 bases). Trimming took 2 bases from V and 1 from J, leaving 7 bases between them. The CDR3 consists of 13 residues. The germline gives CDR1 GTSNPN, CDR2 SVGIG (reference sequence). The CDR3 DNA sequence: TGTGCCTGGAGTACCGGGGGCACAGATACGCAGTATTTT. Protein sequence: CAWSTGGTDTQYF.

This chain joins TRBV23-1 and TRBJ2-5, with D unresolved. TRBV23-1 is known as an ORF, though its function is uncertain. CDR3 size: 16 residues. V lost 0 bases, J lost 5 bases, and 16 bases lay in between. The CDR3 reads CASSQSDLHSRETQYF. Here the CDR3 DNA reads TGCGCCAGCAGTCAATCGGACCTCCACTCTCGGGAGACCCAGTACTTC.

The V and J genes are TRBV7-2 and TRBJ2-5, with 10 bases that match TRBD1. Germline CDR1 is SGHTA and CDR2 is FQGNSA. With V trimmed by 5 bases and J by 4 bases, 4 bases remained unmatched. The CDR3 runs 14 residues. CDR3 amino acids: CASSRDRGRETQYF. The CDR3 bases are TGTGCCAGCAGCCGAGACAGGGGGCGAGAGACCCAGTACTTC.